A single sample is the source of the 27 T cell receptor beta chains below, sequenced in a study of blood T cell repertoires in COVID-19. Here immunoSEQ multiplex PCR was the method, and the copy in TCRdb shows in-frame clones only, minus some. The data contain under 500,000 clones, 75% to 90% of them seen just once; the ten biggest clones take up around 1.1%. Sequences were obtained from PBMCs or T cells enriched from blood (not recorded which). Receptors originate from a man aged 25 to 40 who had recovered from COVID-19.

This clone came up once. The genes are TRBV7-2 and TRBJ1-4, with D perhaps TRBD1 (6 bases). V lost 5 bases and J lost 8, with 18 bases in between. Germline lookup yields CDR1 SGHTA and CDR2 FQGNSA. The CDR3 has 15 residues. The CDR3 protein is CASSTRAGGGEKLFF. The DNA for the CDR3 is TGTGCCAGCAGCACCCGTGCGGGGGGCGGAGAAAAACTGTTTTTT.

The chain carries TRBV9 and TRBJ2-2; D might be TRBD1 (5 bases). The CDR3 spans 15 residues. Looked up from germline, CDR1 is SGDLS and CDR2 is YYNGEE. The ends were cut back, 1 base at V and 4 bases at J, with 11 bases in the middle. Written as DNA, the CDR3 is TGTGCCAGCAGCGTATCTGACAGTAGCACCGGGGAGCTGTTTTTT. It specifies CASSVSDSSTGELFF.

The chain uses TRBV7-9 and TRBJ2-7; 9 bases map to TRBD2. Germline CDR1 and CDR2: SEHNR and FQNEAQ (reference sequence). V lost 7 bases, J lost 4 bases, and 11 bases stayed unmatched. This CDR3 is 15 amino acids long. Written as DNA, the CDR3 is TGTGCCAGCACTCACGCGGCTAGCGGGATGTACGAGCAGTACTTC. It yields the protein CASTHAASGMYEQYF.

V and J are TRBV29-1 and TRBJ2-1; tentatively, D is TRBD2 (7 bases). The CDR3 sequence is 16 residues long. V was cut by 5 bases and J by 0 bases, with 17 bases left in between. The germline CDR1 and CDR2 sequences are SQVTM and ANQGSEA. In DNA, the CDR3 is TGCAGCGTTCCCCCCCGGGGGGCAACCTCCTACAATGAGCAGTTCTTC. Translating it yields CSVPPRGATSYNEQFF.

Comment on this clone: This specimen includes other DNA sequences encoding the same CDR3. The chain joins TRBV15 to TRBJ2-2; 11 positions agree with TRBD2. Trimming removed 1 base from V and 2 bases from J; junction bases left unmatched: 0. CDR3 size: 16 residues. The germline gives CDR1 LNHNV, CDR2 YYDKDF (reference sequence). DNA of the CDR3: TGTGCCACCAGCAGAGGACTAGCGGGAAACACCGGGGAGCTGTTTTTT. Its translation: CATSRGLAGNTGELFF.

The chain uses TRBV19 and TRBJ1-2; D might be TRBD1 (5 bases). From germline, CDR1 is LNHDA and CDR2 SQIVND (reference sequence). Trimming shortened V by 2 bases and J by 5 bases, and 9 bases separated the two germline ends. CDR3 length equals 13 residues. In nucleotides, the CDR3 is TGTGCCAGTAGTATAAACAGGAAATATGGCTACACCTTC. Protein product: CASSINRKYGYTF.

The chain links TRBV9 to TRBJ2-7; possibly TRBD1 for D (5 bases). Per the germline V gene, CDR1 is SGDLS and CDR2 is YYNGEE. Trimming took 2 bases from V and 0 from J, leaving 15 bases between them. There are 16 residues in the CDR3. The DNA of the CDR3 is TGTGCCAGCAGCGTCACAGGCGATAGCAGCTCCTACGAGCAGTACTTC. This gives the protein CASSVTGDSSSYEQYF.

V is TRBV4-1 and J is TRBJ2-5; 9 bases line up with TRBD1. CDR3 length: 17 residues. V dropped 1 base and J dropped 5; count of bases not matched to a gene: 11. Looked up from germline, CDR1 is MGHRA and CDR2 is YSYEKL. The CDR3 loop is CASSQAPSTDRGETQYF. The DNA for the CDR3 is TGCGCCAGCAGCCAAGCCCCGTCGACAGACAGGGGGGAGACCCAGTACTTC.

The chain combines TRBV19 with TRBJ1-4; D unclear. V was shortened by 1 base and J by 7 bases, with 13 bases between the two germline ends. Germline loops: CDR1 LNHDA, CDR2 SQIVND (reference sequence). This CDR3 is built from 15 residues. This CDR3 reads CASSIVSGGSEKLFF. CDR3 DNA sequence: TGTGCCAGTAGTATAGTGAGCGGTGGGAGTGAAAAACTGTTTTTT.

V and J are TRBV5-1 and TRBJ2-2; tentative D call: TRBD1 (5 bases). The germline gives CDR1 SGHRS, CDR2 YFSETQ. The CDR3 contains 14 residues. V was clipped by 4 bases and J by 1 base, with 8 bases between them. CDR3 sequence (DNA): TGCGCCAGCAGCACCGGACAGAACACCGGGGAGCTGTTTTTT. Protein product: CASSTGQNTGELFF.

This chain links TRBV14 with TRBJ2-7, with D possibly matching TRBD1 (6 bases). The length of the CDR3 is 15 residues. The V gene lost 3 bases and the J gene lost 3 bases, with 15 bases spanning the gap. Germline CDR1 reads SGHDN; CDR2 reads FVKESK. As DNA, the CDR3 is TGTGCCAGCAGCCAGACAAAAACAGGGTTCTACGAGCAGTACTTC. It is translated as CASSQTKTGFYEQYF.

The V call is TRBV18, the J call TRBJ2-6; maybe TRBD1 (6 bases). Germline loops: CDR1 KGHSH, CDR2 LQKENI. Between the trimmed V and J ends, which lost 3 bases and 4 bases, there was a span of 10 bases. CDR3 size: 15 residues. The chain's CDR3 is CASSPTGQGANVLTF. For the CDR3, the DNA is TGTGCCAGCTCACCTACAGGGCAAGGGGCCAACGTCCTGACTTTC.

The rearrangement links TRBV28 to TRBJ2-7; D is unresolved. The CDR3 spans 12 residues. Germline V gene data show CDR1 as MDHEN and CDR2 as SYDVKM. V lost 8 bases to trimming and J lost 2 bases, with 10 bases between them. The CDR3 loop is CASATGTYEQYF. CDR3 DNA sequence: TGTGCCAGCGCTACGGGTACCTACGAGCAGTACTTC.

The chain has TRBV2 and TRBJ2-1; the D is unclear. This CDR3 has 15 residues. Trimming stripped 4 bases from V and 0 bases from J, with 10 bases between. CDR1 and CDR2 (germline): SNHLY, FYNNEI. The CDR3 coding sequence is TGTGCCAGCAGTGTAAATACTGGCTCCTACAATGAGCAGTTCTTC. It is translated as CASSVNTGSYNEQFF.

CDR3 region: CASSPPRTGTFNYGYTF. The CDR3 DNA reads as TGTGCCAGTAGTCCTCCCCGGACAGGGACCTTCAACTATGGCTACACCTTC. V and J are TRBV19 and TRBJ1-2, with 8 bases lining up with TRBD1. V lost 5 bases, J lost 2 bases, and 13 bases stayed unmatched. Germline V lookup: CDR1 LNHDA, CDR2 SQIVND (reference sequence). The CDR3 length is 17 residues.

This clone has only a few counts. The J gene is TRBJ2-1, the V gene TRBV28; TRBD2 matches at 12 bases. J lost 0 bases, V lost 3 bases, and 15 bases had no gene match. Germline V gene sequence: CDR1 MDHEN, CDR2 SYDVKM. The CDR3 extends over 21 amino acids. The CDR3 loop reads CASSFRMGGLAGQSSYNEQFF. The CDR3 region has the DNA TGTGCCAGCAGTTTCCGAATGGGGGGACTAGCGGGCCAAAGCTCCTACAATGAGCAGTTCTTC. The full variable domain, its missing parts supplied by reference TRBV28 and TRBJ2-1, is DVKVTQSSRYLVKRTGEKVFLECVQDMDHENMFWYRQDPGLGLRLIYFSYDVKMKEKGDIPEGYSVSREKKERFSLILESASTNQTSMYLCASSFRMGGLAGQSSYNEQFFGPGTRLTVL.

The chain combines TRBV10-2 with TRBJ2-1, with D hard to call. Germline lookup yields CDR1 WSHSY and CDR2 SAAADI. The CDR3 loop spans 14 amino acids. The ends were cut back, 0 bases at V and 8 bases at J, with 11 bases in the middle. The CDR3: CASSESWLVDEQFF. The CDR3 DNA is TGCGCCAGCAGTGAGTCGTGGCTAGTTGATGAGCAGTTCTTC.

The CDR3 loop reads CASSSGAGVAETQYF. In DNA form, the CDR3 reads TGTGCCAGCAGCTCGGGTGCGGGGGTGGCGGAGACCCAGTACTTC. The V gene is TRBV5-4, the J gene TRBJ2-5; 7 bases are shared with TRBD2. Unmatched junction bases numbered 10, after V lost 3 bases and J lost 5 bases. CDR1 and CDR2 from the germline V gene are SGHNT and YYREEE (reference sequence). The CDR3 covers 15 residues.

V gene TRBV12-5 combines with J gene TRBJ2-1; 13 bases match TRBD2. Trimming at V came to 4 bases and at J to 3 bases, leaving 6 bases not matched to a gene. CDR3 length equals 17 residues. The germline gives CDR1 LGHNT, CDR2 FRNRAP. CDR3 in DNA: TGTGCTAGTGGTTCTAAGACTAGCGGGAGGCTCTACAATGAGCAGTTCTTC. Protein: CASGSKTSGRLYNEQFF.

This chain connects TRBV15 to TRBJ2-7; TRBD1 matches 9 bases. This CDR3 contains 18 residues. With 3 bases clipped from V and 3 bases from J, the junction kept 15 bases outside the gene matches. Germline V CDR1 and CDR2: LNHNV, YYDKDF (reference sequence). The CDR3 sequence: CATSSILSGQGRDYEQYF. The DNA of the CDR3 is TGTGCCACCAGCAGTATTCTCTCTGGACAGGGGAGAGACTACGAGCAGTACTTC.

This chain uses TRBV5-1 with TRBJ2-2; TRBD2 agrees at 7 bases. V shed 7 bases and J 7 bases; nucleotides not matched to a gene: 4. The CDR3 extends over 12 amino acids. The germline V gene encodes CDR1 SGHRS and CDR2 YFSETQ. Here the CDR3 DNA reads TGCGCCAGCCGACGCGGGGGCGGGGAGCTGTTTTTT. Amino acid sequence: CASRRGGGELFF.

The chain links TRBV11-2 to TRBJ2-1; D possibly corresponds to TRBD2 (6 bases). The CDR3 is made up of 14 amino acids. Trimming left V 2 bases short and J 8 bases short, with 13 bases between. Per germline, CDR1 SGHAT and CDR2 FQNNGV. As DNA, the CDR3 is TGTGCCAGCAGCTTATTCGGGGGAGTCGATGAGCAGTTCTTC. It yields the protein CASSLFGGVDEQFF.

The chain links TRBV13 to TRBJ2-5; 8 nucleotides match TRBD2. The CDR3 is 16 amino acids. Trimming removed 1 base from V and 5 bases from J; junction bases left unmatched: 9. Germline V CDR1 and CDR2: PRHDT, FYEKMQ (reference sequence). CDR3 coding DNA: TGTGCCAGCAGCTTAGTAACTGGCGGGGGGCACGAGACCCAGTACTTC. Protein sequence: CASSLVTGGGHETQYF.

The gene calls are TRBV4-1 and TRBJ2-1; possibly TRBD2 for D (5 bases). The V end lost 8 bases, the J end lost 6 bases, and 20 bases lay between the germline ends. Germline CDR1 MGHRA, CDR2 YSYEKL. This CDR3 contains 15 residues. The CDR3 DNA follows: TGCGCCAGCTGTCGGGGTTTGGCAGTACGCAATGAGCAGTTCTTC. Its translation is CASCRGLAVRNEQFF.

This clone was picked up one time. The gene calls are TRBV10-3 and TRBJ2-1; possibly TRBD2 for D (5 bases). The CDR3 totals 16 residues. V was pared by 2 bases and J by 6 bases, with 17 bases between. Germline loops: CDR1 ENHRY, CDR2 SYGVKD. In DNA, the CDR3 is TGTGCCATCAGTGAGCGCGACTTGCCGGGAAGCAATGAGCAGTTCTTC. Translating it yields CAISERDLPGSNEQFF.

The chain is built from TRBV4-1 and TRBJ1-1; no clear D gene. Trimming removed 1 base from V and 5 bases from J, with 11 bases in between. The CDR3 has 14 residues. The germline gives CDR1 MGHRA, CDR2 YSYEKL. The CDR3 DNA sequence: TGCGCCAGCAGCCAAGCGAGAAGTTTTACTGAAGCTTTCTTT. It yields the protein CASSQARSFTEAFF.

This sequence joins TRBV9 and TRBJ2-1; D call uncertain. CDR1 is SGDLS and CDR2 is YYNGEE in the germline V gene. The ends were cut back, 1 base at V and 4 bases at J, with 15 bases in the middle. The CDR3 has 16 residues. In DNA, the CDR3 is TGTGCCAGCAGCGTATCGCGGCCCTCGATTTACAATGAGCAGTTCTTC. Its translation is CASSVSRPSIYNEQFF.